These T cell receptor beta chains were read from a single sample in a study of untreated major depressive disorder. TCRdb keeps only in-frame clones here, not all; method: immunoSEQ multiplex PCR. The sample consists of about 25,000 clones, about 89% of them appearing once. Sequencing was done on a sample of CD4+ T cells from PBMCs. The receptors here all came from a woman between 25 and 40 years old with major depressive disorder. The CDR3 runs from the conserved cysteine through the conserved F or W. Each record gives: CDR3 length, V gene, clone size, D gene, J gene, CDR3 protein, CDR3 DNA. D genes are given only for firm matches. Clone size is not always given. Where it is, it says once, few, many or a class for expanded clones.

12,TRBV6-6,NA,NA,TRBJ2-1,CASRPYLNEQFF,TGTGCCAGCAGGCCGTACCTAAATGAGCAGTTCTTC
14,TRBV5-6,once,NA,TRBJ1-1,CASSPRQRGSEAFF,TGTGCCAGCAGCCCGCGTCAAAGGGGGTCTGAAGCTTTCTTT
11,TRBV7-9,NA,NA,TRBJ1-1,CASSWGAEAFF,TGTGCCAGCAGCTGGGGCGCGGAAGCTTTCTTT
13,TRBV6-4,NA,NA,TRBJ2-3,CASSEGITDTQYF,TGTGCCAGCAGTGAAGGGATCACAGATACGCAGTATTTT
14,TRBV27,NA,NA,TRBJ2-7,CASSPRGSSYEQYF,TGTGCCAGCAGTCCTAGGGGAAGTAGCTACGAGCAGTACTTC
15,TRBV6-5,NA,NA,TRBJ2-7,CASSHSVIVPEEQYF,TGTGCCAGCAGCCACTCGGTAATAGTTCCCGAGGAGCAGTACTTC
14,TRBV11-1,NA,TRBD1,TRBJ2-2,CASSQEGAGGELFF,TGTGCCAGCAGCCAAGAGGGGGCTGGCGGGGAGCTGTTTTTT
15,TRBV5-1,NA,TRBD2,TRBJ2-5,CASSLRTSGEETQYF,TGCGCCAGCAGCCTACGGACTAGCGGGGAAGAGACCCAGTACTTC
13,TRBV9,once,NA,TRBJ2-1,CASSVSLYNEQFF,TGTGCCAGCAGCGTAAGCTTATACAATGAGCAGTTCTTC
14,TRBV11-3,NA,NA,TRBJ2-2,CASSPGIHTGELFF,TGTGCCAGCAGCCCCGGGATACACACCGGGGAGCTGTTTTTT
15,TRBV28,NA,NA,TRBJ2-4,CASSSPSGQGNIQYF,TGTGCCAGCAGTTCCCCCTCGGGGCAGGGGAACATTCAGTACTTC
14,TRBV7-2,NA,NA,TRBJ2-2,CASNKRRDAGELFF,TGTGCCAGCAACAAGCGACGGGACGCCGGGGAGCTGTTTTTT
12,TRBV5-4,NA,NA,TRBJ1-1,CASMGVDTEAFF,TGTGCCAGCATGGGGGTAGACACTGAAGCTTTCTTT
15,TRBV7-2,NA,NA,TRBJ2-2,CASSLAGGGSGELFF,TGTGCCAGCAGCTTAGCGGGTGGGGGATCCGGGGAGCTGTTTTTT
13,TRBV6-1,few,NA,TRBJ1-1,CASRTDINTEAFF,TGTGCCAGCAGGACAGACATCAACACTGAAGCTTTCTTT
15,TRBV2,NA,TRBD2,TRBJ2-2,CASGRLAGVTGELFF,TGTGCCAGCGGAAGACTAGCGGGAGTCACCGGGGAGCTGTTTTTT
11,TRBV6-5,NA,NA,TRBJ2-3,CASGVSDTQYF,TGTGCCAGCGGCGTATCAGATACGCAGTATTTT
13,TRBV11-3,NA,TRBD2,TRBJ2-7,CASKASGMYEQYF,TGTGCCAGCAAAGCTAGCGGGATGTACGAGCAGTACTTC
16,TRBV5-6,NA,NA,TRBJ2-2,CASSLMTALNTGELFF,TGTGCCAGCAGCTTGATGACAGCGCTGAACACCGGGGAGCTGTTTTTT
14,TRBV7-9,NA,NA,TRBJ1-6,CASSLTGTNSPLHF,TGTGCCAGCAGCCTTACAGGAACTAATTCACCCCTCCACTTT
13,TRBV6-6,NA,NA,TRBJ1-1,CASSRDTNTEAFF,TGTGCCAGCAGCCGGGACACGAACACTGAAGCTTTCTTT
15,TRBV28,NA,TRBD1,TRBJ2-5,CASSLRQGQRETQYF,TGTGCCAGCAGCCTCCGACAGGGTCAGAGAGAGACCCAGTACTTC
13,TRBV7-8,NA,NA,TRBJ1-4,CASRRADGEKLFF,TGTGCCAGCAGGAGGGCTGATGGGGAAAAACTGTTTTTT